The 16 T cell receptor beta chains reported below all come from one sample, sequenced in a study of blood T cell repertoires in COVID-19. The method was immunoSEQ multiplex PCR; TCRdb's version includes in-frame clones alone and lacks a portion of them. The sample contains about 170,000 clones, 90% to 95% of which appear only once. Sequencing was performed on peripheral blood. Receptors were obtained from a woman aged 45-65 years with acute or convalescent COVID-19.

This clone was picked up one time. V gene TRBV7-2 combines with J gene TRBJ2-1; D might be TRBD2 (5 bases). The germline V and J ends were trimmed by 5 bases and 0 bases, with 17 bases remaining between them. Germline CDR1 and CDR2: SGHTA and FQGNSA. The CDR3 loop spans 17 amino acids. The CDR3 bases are TGTGCCAGCAGCCGTGGGCGGGCCAGGAGCTCCTACAATGAGCAGTTCTTC. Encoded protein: CASSRGRARSSYNEQFF.

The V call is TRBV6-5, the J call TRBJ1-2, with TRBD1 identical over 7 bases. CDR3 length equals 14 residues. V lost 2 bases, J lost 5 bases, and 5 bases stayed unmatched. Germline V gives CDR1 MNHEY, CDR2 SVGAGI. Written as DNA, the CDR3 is TGTGCCAGCAGTTACGACAGGGTGGTTTATGGCTACACCTTC. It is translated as CASSYDRVVYGYTF.

The CDR3: CASSLEVATEAFF. In nucleotides, the CDR3 is TGTGCCAGCAGTTTAGAGGTTGCCACTGAAGCTTTCTTT. The chain joins TRBV27 to TRBJ1-1; D is uncertain. CDR1 and CDR2 (germline): MNHEY, SMNVEV (reference sequence). CDR3 length: 13 residues. V lost 2 bases and J lost 4, with 8 bases in between.

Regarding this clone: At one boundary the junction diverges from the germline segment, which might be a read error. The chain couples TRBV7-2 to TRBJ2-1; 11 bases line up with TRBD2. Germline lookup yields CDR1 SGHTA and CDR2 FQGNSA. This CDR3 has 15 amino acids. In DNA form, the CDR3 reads TGTGCCAGCACCTTAGCGGGAGGGACCTACAATGAGCAGTTCTTC. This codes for CASTLAGGTYNEQFF.

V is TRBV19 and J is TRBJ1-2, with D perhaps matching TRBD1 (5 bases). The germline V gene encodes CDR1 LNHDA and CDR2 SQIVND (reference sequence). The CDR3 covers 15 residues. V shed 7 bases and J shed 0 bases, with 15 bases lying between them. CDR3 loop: CASIPQATANYGYTF. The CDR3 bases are TGTGCCAGTATACCACAGGCCACAGCTAACTATGGCTACACCTTC. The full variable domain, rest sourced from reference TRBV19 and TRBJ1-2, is DGGITQSPKYLFRKEGQNVTLSCEQNLNHDAMYWYRQDPGQGLRLIYYSQIVNDFQKGDIAEGYSVSREKKESFPLTVTSAQKNPTAFYLCASIPQATANYGYTFGSGTRLTVV.

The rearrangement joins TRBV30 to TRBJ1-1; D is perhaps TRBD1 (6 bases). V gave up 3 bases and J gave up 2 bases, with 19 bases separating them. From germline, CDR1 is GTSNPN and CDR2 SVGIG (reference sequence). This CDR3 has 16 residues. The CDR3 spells CAWSDPSRGANTEAFF. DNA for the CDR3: TGTGCCTGGAGCGACCCCTCCCGGGGGGCTAACACTGAAGCTTTCTTT.

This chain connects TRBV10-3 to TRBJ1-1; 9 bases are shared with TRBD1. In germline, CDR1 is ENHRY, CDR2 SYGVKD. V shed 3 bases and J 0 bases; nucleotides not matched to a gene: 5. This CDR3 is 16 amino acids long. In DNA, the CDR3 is TGTGCCATCAGTGACTATAGGACAGGGGTGAACACTGAAGCTTTCTTT. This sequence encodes CAISDYRTGVNTEAFF.

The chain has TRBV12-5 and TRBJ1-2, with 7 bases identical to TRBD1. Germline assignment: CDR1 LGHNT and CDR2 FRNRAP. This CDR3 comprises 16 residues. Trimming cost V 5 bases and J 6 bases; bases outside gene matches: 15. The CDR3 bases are TGTGCTAGTGGTCCGCCAGGGGGGCAGGGGAGGAATGGCTACACCTTC. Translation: CASGPPGGQGRNGYTF.

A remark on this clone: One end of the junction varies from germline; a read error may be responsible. CDR3 region: CGVQGVNEQYF. The CDR3, as DNA: TGCGGCGTGCAGGGGGTTAACGAGCAGTACTTC. The rearrangement uses TRBV30 and TRBJ2-7, with TRBD1 matching 7 bases. The length of the CDR3 is 11 residues. From germline, CDR1 is GTSNPN and CDR2 SVGIG (reference sequence).

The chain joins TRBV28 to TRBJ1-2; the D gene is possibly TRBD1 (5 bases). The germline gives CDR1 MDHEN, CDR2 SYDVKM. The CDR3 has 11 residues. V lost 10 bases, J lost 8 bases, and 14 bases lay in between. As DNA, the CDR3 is TGTGCCATCTCACAGGCTTGGGGCTACACCTTC. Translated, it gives CAISQAWGYTF.

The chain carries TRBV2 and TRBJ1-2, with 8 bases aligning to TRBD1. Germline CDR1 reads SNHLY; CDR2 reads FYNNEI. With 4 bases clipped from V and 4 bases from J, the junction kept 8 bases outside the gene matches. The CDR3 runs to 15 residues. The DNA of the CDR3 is TGTGCCAGCAGTGCGTTATGGACAGGGCTCTATGGCTACACCTTC. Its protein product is CASSALWTGLYGYTF.

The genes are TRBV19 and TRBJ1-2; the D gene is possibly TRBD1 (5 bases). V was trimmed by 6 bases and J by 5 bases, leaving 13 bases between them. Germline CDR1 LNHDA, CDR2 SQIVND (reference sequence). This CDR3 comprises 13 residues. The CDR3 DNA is TGTGCCAGTAGCCGCGGGGCAGGTTATGGCTACACCTTC. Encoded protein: CASSRGAGYGYTF.

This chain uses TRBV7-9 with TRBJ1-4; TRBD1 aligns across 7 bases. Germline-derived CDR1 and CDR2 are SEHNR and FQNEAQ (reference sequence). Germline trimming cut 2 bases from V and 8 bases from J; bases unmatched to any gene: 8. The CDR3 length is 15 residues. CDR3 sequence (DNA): TGTGCCAGCAGCTTACTACAGGGGTTTAAAGAAAAACTGTTTTTT. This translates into CASSLLQGFKEKLFF.

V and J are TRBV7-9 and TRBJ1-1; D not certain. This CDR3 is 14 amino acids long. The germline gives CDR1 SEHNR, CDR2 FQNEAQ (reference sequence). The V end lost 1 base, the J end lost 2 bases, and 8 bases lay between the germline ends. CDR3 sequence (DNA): TGTGCCAGCAGCTTAGTACAGAGCAACACTGAAGCTTTCTTT. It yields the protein CASSLVQSNTEAFF.

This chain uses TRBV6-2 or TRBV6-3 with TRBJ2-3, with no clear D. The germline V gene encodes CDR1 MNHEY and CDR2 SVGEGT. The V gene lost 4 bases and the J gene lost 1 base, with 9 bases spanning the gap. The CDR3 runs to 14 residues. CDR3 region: CASSFSRGTDTQYF. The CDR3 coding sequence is TGTGCCAGCAGTTTTAGCCGGGGCACAGATACGCAGTATTTT.

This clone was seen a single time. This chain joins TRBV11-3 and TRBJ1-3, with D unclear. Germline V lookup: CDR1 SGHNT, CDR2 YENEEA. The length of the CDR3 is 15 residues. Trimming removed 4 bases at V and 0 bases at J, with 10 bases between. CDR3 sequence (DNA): TGTGCCAGCAGCTCCGACTCAAGCTCTGGAAACACCATATATTTT. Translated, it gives CASSSDSSSGNTIYF.